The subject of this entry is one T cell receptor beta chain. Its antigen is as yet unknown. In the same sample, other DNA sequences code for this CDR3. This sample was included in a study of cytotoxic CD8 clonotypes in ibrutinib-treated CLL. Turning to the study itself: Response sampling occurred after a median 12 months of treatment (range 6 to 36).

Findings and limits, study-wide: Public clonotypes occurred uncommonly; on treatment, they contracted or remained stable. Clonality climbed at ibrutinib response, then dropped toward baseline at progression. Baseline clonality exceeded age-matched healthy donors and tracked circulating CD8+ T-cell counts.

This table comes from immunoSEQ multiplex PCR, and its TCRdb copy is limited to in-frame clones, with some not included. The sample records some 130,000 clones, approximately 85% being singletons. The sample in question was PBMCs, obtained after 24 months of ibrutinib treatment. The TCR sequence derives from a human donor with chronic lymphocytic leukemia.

CDR3 amino acids: CSARGDTQYF. CDR3 bases: TGCAGTGCACGGGGGGATACGCAGTATTTT. The rearrangement links TRBV20-1 to TRBJ2-3; a weak D match, TRBD2 (6 bases). Germline-derived CDR1 and CDR2 are DFQATT and SNEGSKA (reference sequence). V was cut by 6 bases and J by 6 bases, with 7 bases left in between. The CDR3 runs to 10 residues.